The rows below give T cell receptor beta chains drawn from one sample of a study of cytomegalovirus exposure and HLA in healthy donors. Using immunoSEQ multiplex PCR, the repertoire was profiled, and TCRdb retains in-frame clones only, with some absent. The table lists about 130,000 clones, roughly 63% of them singletons. Sample: PBMCs. Source of these receptors: a man aged 25 to 40 in good health and CMV-seropositive. The CDR3 runs from the conserved cysteine through the conserved F or W. A D gene is named only where the DNA matches it firmly. Not all rows give a size; the values are once, few, many and, for expanded clones, a class.

J: TRBJ1-5; V: TRBV27; size: -; D: -; DNA: TGTGCCAGCAGGGCCCGAGGGATAAGGCCCCAGCATTTT; CDR3: CASRARGIRPQHF
J: TRBJ1-1; V: TRBV6-5; size: -; D: -; DNA: TGTGCCAGCAGTTACTCCAGGGTGGGCGGCACTGAAGCTTTCTTT; CDR3: CASSYSRVGGTEAFF
J: TRBJ1-1; V: TRBV6-6; size: few; D: -; DNA: TGTGCCAGCAGTTACTCGGGGACAAACTTAAACACTGAAGCTTTCTTT; CDR3: CASSYSGTNLNTEAFF
J: TRBJ2-1; V: TRBV6-6; size: -; D: -; DNA: TGTGCCAGCTTAAGAGCAGGTACGAATGAGCAGTTCTTC; CDR3: CASLRAGTNEQFF
J: TRBJ2-6; V: TRBV21-1; size: few; D: -; DNA: TGTGCCAGCAGCAAAAGACTAGCGGAGGGGGGGCCTGGGGCCAACGTCCTGACTTTC; CDR3: CASSKRLAEGGPGANVLTF
J: TRBJ1-4; V: TRBV15; size: -; D: TRBD1; DNA: TGTGCCACCAGCAGACCTGGGGGGACAGGAGATAAAAAACTGTTTTTT; CDR3: CATSRPGGTGDKKLFF
J: TRBJ1-5; V: TRBV7-9; size: once; D: -; DNA: TGTGCCAGCAGCCCGGGGGAGGCTGAGAATCAGCCCCAGCATTTT; CDR3: CASSPGEAENQPQHF
J: TRBJ1-4; V: TRBV27; size: few; D: -; DNA: TGTGCCAGCAGTTTACGGAGGGAGGAAAAACTGTTTTTT; CDR3: CASSLRREEKLFF
J: TRBJ1-4; V: TRBV5-1; size: few; D: TRBD1; DNA: TGCGCCAGCAGCTTAAGTACACAGGGGGTTCCCGGTGAAAAACTGTTTTTT; CDR3: CASSLSTQGVPGEKLFF
J: TRBJ2-7; V: TRBV13; size: few; D: -; DNA: TGTGCCAGCAGCTTAGGGCGGGACTACGAGCAGTACTTC; CDR3: CASSLGRDYEQYF
J: TRBJ2-4; V: TRBV7-2; size: -; D: TRBD2; DNA: TGTGCCAGCAGCCCCACAAGCGGGGCAGTCATTCAGTACTTC; CDR3: CASSPTSGAVIQYF
J: TRBJ1-2; V: TRBV29-1; size: -; D: TRBD1; DNA: TGCAGCGTTGAGCCCACAGGGGGAATGAATGGCTACACCTTC; CDR3: CSVEPTGGMNGYTF
J: TRBJ1-1; V: TRBV15; size: -; D: -; DNA: TGTGCCACCAGCAGAGCGCGGCGGGCGGCTTTCTTT; CDR3: CATSRARRAAFF
J: TRBJ2-7; V: TRBV27; size: few; D: -; DNA: TGTGCCAGCGGGTCCGCGGGTGGTAGCGGCCCTCTCGAGCAGTACTTC; CDR3: CASGSAGGSGPLEQYF
J: TRBJ2-7; V: TRBV4-1; size: -; D: -; DNA: TGCGCCAGCAGCCCATCGACAGTTCTGGGGAACGAGCAGTACTTC; CDR3: CASSPSTVLGNEQYF
J: TRBJ2-7; V: TRBV12-1; size: once; D: -; DNA: TGTGCCAGCATAAGGAGTCCCGAGCAGTACTTC; CDR3: CASIRSPEQYF